This T cell receptor beta chain was sequenced in a study of shared clonotypes between healthy human individuals. Whole-study results and caveats: Represented diversity, genetic and exposure-history alike, was limited by few donors.

Trimming left V 4 bases short and J 3 bases short, with 13 bases between. The CDR3 extends over 14 amino acids. Germline V gene data show CDR1 as SGDLS and CDR2 as YYNGEE. A remark on this clone: Its antigen remains unidentified.

Terminally differentiated effector memory CD45RA+ cells were excluded by CCR7 positive selection of CD45RO-negative cells. Several immunoSEQ plates received, in even portions, the genomic DNA of each subset. Libraries were prepared by immunoSEQ multiplex PCR; TCRdb keeps only in-frame clonotypes and omits some of them. The table includes approximately 2,000,000 clones, around 93% detected once. The chain carries TRBV9 and TRBJ1-2; tentative D call: TRBD1 (6 bases). This TCR was recovered from a man aged 18 to 30 in good health. Some clones in this sample may be carry-over from other donors' samples. The sequenced sample consisted of naive CD8+ T cells from PBMCs. The CDR3 sequence is CASSSNRVDYGYTF. CDR3 DNA: TGTGCCAGCAGCTCAAACAGGGTTGACTATGGCTACACCTTC.